This TCR beta chain was observed in a study of blood T cell repertoires in COVID-19. Study background: Collection of acute and convalescent COVID-19 samples took place in the United States, Italy and Spain.

CDR3 length: 13 amino acids. CDR1 and CDR2 (germline): LNHDA, SQIVND (reference sequence). V shed 3 bases and J shed 3 bases, with 6 bases lying between them. Original handling: How many nucleated cells were present was estimated from reference gene primer amplification. Profiled with immunoSEQ multiplex PCR; TCRdb holds only in-frame clones, not every one. V, J and clone size are those of that table, while D and trimming were read from the DNA. The sample gives about 190,000 clones, about 88% of which show up once; over 13% is in the top ten. The chain recombines TRBV19 with TRBJ2-4; D remains unclear. The receptor's source is a man younger than 45 with active or convalescent COVID-19. The source material was peripheral blood. For the CDR3, the DNA is TGTGCCAGTAGTATGCACAGCAAAAACATTCAGTACTTC. Its protein is CASSMHSKNIQYF.